Below are 28 T cell receptor beta chains sequenced from a single sample in a study of OX40 agonist ivuxolimab in advanced cancers. Clones were sequenced by immunoSEQ multiplex PCR, and TCRdb holds only the in-frame ones, with some missing. The sample carries some 70,000 clones, about 81% recorded once. Sequences were derived from CD4+ or CD8+ T cells sorted from blood, sampled in a trial of the OX40 agonist ivuxolimab. The receptors originated from an adult with an advanced solid tumor such as melanoma, head and neck, liver or kidney cancer.

This chain uses TRBV7-2 with TRBJ1-3, with 7 bases lining up with TRBD1. The CDR3 has 15 residues. V lost 5 bases to trimming and J lost 0 bases; unmatched junction nucleotides: 4. Germline V CDR1 and CDR2: SGHTA, FQGNSA. CDR3 residues: CASSKGDSSGNTIYF. CDR3 bases: TGTGCCAGCAGCAAAGGGGACAGCTCTGGAAACACCATATATTTT.

The chain recombines TRBV9 with TRBJ1-3; possible D gene TRBD1, 5 bases. The germline CDR1 and CDR2 sequences are SGDLS and YYNGEE. The CDR3 is made up of 15 amino acids. The V and J ends lost 6 bases and 2 bases respectively, with 15 bases between them. The chain's CDR3 is CASTPRQSPGNTIYF. The CDR3, as DNA: TGTGCCAGCACCCCCAGACAGAGCCCTGGAAACACCATATATTTT.

This chain joins TRBV14 and TRBJ1-3, with TRBD1 identical over 7 bases. This CDR3 has 18 amino acids. The V and J ends lost 4 bases and 0 bases, in that order; junction bases with no gene match: 12. Germline V lookup: CDR1 SGHDN, CDR2 FVKESK. The CDR3 nucleotides read TGTGCCAGCAGCCCAAGCAGATTCACAGGGGTCTCTGGAAACACCATATATTTT. It specifies CASSPSRFTGVSGNTIYF.

The rearrangement joins TRBV6-6 to TRBJ2-3; weak D call: TRBD2 (5 bases). Germline V gene sequence: CDR1 MNHNY, CDR2 SVGAGI (reference sequence). Trimming left V 5 bases short and J 0 bases short, with 12 bases between. The CDR3 has 15 amino acids. DNA for the CDR3: TGTGCCAGCAGTCCTAGCTCCCCTAGCACAGATACGCAGTATTTT. Residues: CASSPSSPSTDTQYF.

This clone was seen once. The chain has TRBV5-1 and TRBJ2-5, with 9 bases aligning to TRBD2. This CDR3 has 14 residues. Per germline, CDR1 SGHRS and CDR2 YFSETQ. J lost 5 bases, V lost 4 bases, and 6 bases had no gene match. The CDR3 bases are TGCGCCAGCAGCCCAGGGACTAGCAAGGAGACCCAGTACTTC. Protein sequence: CASSPGTSKETQYF.

This clone came up once. The rearrangement joins TRBV4-3 to TRBJ2-5; a possible D gene is TRBD1 (6 bases). CDR1 is LGHNA and CDR2 is YSLEER in the germline V gene. This CDR3 contains 15 residues. V lost 0 bases, J lost 5 bases, and 13 bases lay in between. CDR3 DNA sequence: TGCGCCAGCAGCCAAGATCCAGGGGTGGGCGAGACCCAGTACTTC. Translating it yields CASSQDPGVGETQYF.

As to this clone: Other DNA sequences in the same sample also yield this CDR3. J is TRBJ2-3 and V is TRBV9; maybe TRBD2 (7 bases). Trimming stripped 2 bases from V and 3 bases from J, with 13 bases between. This CDR3 region has 15 residues. Germline CDR1 and CDR2: SGDLS and YYNGEE. The CDR3 nucleotides are TGTGCCAGCAGCGTGAGAGGGGGGGCTACAGATACGCAGTATTTT. Its translation is CASSVRGGATDTQYF.

The table lists this clone with a few counts. The chain is built from TRBV6-5 and TRBJ1-5, with 7 positions matching TRBD1. Germline V gives CDR1 MNHEY, CDR2 SVGAGI. The CDR3 covers 15 residues. Germline trimming cut 7 bases from V and 5 bases from J; bases unmatched to any gene: 11. The CDR3 coding sequence is TGTGCCAGCACCAAGAAAGGGGGCGACGATCAGCCCCAGCATTTT. It specifies CASTKKGGDDQPQHF.

The J gene is TRBJ2-7, the V gene TRBV10-2; 7 bases map to TRBD2. Per germline, CDR1 WSHSY and CDR2 SAAADI. The CDR3 sequence is 13 residues long. V dropped 4 bases and J dropped 3; count of bases not matched to a gene: 3. The DNA for the CDR3 is TGCGCCAGCAGTGGGGGGGGTCACTACGAGCAGTACTTC. This sequence encodes CASSGGGHYEQYF.

A few counts support this clone. The chain employs TRBV19 and TRBJ2-7; 10 nucleotides match TRBD2. The CDR3 is 14 residues long. V lost 3 bases to trimming and J lost 3 bases; unmatched junction nucleotides: 2. Germline V gene lookup returns CDR1 LNHDA and CDR2 SQIVND (reference sequence). CDR3 region: CASSILAGVYEQYF. CDR3 coding DNA: TGTGCCAGTAGTATTCTAGCGGGGGTCTACGAGCAGTACTTC.

V gene TRBV7-2 combines with J gene TRBJ2-4; no definite D call. V lost 2 bases, J lost 0 bases, and 14 bases lay in between. Germline V CDR1 and CDR2: SGHTA, FQGNSA. The CDR3 contains 17 residues. CDR3 sequence: CASSLRAGTIAKNIQYF. The DNA for the CDR3 is TGTGCCAGCAGCTTAAGGGCAGGAACTATAGCCAAAAACATTCAGTACTTC.

About this clone: A junction boundary mismatches the germline segment, possibly from a read error. The chain has TRBV10-3 and TRBJ2-7, with TRBD1 as a possible D gene (6 bases). This CDR3 region has 15 residues. Germline loops: CDR1 ENHRY, CDR2 SYGVKD. CDR3 sequence reads: CASSYSSTGIYEQYF. In nucleotides, the CDR3 is TGTGCCAGCAGTTACTCATCGACAGGAATTTACGAGCAGTACTTC.

Comments on this clone: This specimen includes other DNA sequences encoding the same CDR3. The V call is TRBV19, the J call TRBJ2-3, with unresolved D. The CDR3 sequence is 13 residues long. V was pared by 3 bases and J by 1 base, with 5 bases between. The germline V gene encodes CDR1 LNHDA and CDR2 SQIVND (reference sequence). CDR3 loop: CASSMAGTDTQYF. CDR3 nucleotide sequence: TGTGCCAGTAGTATGGCGGGCACAGATACGCAGTATTTT.

This chain uses TRBV13 with TRBJ2-3; D is ambiguous. Looked up from germline, CDR1 is PRHDT and CDR2 is FYEKMQ (reference sequence). This CDR3 is built from 13 residues. V was pared by 5 bases and J by 3 bases, with 9 bases between. This CDR3 is CASSPRPTDTQYF. CDR3 sequence (DNA): TGTGCCAGCAGCCCCCGACCGACAGATACGCAGTATTTT.

The J gene is TRBJ1-2, the V gene TRBV30; no definite D call. The germline CDR1 and CDR2 sequences are GTSNPN and SVGIG (reference sequence). The V and J ends lost 2 bases and 8 bases respectively, with 12 bases between them. The CDR3 totals 12 residues. The CDR3 DNA follows: TGTGCCTGGAGTAGGCCGGGTAGAGGCTACACCTTC. This encodes CAWSRPGRGYTF.

The chain links TRBV18 to TRBJ1-3, with D maybe TRBD1 (5 bases). CDR1 and CDR2 (germline): KGHSH, LQKENI. V lost 2 bases and J 0 bases, leaving 8 bases between the germline ends. The CDR3 loop spans 15 amino acids. This CDR3 is CASSPAGTSGNTIYF. Here the CDR3 DNA reads TGTGCCAGCTCACCAGCCGGGACCTCTGGAAACACCATATATTTT. Full variable domain (outside the CDR3, taken from reference TRBV18 and TRBJ1-3): NAGVMQNPRHLVRRRGQEARLRCSPMKGHSHVYWYRQLPEEGLKFMVYLQKENIIDESGMPKERFSAEFPKEGPSILRIQQVVRGDSAAYFCASSPAGTSGNTIYFGEGSWLTVV.

The chain is built from TRBV29-1 and TRBJ2-7; 11 bases match TRBD1. V shed 6 bases, J shed 6 bases, and the junction held 10 bases outside the gene matches. Germline CDR1 and CDR2: SQVTM and ANQGSEA. The CDR3 has 14 residues. CDR3 bases: TGCAGCGTCCGCCGAAGGGACAGGGGGTCCGAGCAGTACTTC. Amino acid sequence: CSVRRRDRGSEQYF.

The chain joins TRBV15 to TRBJ2-5, with TRBD2 identical over 7 bases. This CDR3 has 15 residues. Germline V gene lookup returns CDR1 LNHNV and CDR2 YYDKDF (reference sequence). V trimming: 5 bases; J trimming: 5 bases; junction bases outside the gene matches: 11. The CDR3 loop is CATSSWRGGEETQYF. CDR3 nucleotide sequence: TGTGCCACCAGCTCTTGGCGGGGAGGGGAGGAGACCCAGTACTTC. Combining the CDR3 with reference TRBV15 and TRBJ2-5 gives the whole variable domain DAMVIQNPRYQVTQFGKPVTLSCSQTLNHNVMYWYQQKSSQAPKLLFHYYDKDFNNEADTPDNFQSRRPNTSFCFLDIRSPGLGDTAMYLCATSSWRGGEETQYFGPGTRLLVL.

The chain is built from TRBV9 and TRBJ1-6, with unresolved D. Germline CDR1 is SGDLS and CDR2 is YYNGEE. This CDR3 is 15 amino acids long. V was trimmed by 2 bases and J by 8 bases, leaving 14 bases between them. CDR3: CASSVGRAGDSPLHF. In nucleotides, the CDR3 is TGTGCCAGCAGCGTGGGCCGGGCGGGAGATTCACCCCTCCACTTT. Full variable domain (missing parts from reference TRBV9 and TRBJ1-6): DSGVTQTPKHLITATGQRVTLRCSPRSGDLSVYWYQQSLDQGLQFLIQYYNGEERAKGNILERFSAQQFPDLHSELNLSSLELGDSALYFCASSVGRAGDSPLHFGNGTRLTVT.

The chain links TRBV30 to TRBJ2-3; 9 bases are a match to TRBD1. This CDR3 region has 13 residues. Germline V gene data show CDR1 as GTSNPN and CDR2 as SVGIG (reference sequence). With V trimmed by 2 bases and J by 11 bases, 8 bases remained unmatched. The CDR3 nucleotides are TGTGCCTGGAGTAACAGGGGGCCTTCACAGCAGTATTTT. This encodes CAWSNRGPSQQYF. The complete variable domain, with remaining parts taken from reference TRBV30 and TRBJ2-3, reads SQTIHQWPATLVQPVGSPLSLECTVEGTSNPNLYWYRQAAGRGLQLLFYSVGIGQISSEVPQNLSASRPQDRQFILSSKKLLLSDSGFYLCAWSNRGPSQQYFGPGTRLTVL.

This chain joins TRBV30 and TRBJ1-1; D call uncertain. The germline gives CDR1 GTSNPN, CDR2 SVGIG (reference sequence). Trimming shortened V by 3 bases and J by 4 bases, and 15 bases separated the two germline ends. The CDR3 consists of 14 residues. The CDR3 is CAWRPDPVSTEAFF. The CDR3 nucleotides are TGTGCCTGGAGGCCCGACCCAGTCTCCACTGAAGCTTTCTTT.

This clone was detected only a few times. This chain joins TRBV5-4 and TRBJ2-2; D might be TRBD1 (5 bases). CDR3 length equals 16 residues. V was shortened by 4 bases and J by 4 bases, with 17 bases between the two germline ends. The germline V gene has CDR1 SGHNT and CDR2 YYREEE (reference sequence). CDR3 loop: CASSPYRPRATGELFF. In DNA form, the CDR3 reads TGTGCCAGCAGCCCCTACAGGCCTCGAGCCACCGGGGAGCTGTTTTTT.

The chain is built from TRBV4-3 and TRBJ2-7; TRBD2 matches at 12 bases. Germline CDR1 reads LGHNA; CDR2 reads YSLEER. The CDR3 loop spans 15 amino acids. V shed 5 bases, J shed 1 base, and the junction held 3 bases outside the gene matches. CDR3 in amino acids: CASSRGLAGSYEQYF. In DNA, the CDR3 is TGCGCCAGCAGCAGAGGACTAGCGGGGTCCTACGAGCAGTACTTC.

The gene calls are TRBV5-1 and TRBJ1-5; D call uncertain. CDR1 SGHRS and CDR2 YFSETQ come from the germline V gene. The CDR3 extends over 14 amino acids. Trimming took 4 bases from V and 2 from J, leaving 10 bases between them. The CDR3, as DNA: TGCGCCAGCAGCCTGGACCGTGGCAATCAGCCCCAGCATTTT. This codes for CASSLDRGNQPQHF.

This clone has only a few counts. This chain uses TRBV2 with TRBJ1-5, with TRBD1 matching over 7 bases. The CDR3 sequence is 16 residues long. Germline CDR1 is SNHLY and CDR2 is FYNNEI. V dropped 7 bases and J dropped 7; count of bases not matched to a gene: 16. The CDR3 DNA is TGTGCCAGCAAGGGGGACAGTGGGGTCTGGGGCCAGCCCCAGCATTTT. Its protein is CASKGDSGVWGQPQHF.

The V and J genes are TRBV10-1 and TRBJ2-2; D is unclear. Germline V CDR1 and CDR2: WNHNN, SYGVQD (reference sequence). This CDR3 contains 12 residues. Trimming removed 11 bases at V and 0 bases at J, with 7 bases between. The CDR3 DNA follows: TGCGCCGGTTGCGCGAACACCGGGGAGCTGTTTTTT. Protein product: CAGCANTGELFF.

The chain uses TRBV5-8 and TRBJ2-7, with TRBD2 as a possible D gene (6 bases). The CDR3 is 15 amino acids. The V gene's germline CDR1 is SGHTS and CDR2 YDEGEE. Deletions cut 0 bases from V and 2 bases from J, with 12 bases between. The CDR3 sequence is CASSLAVAVTYEQYF. CDR3 nucleotide sequence: TGTGCCAGCAGCTTGGCCGTAGCGGTGACCTACGAGCAGTACTTC.

The chain employs TRBV7-9 and TRBJ1-5, with unresolved D. Germline V gene data show CDR1 as SEHNR and CDR2 as FQNEAQ (reference sequence). The CDR3 consists of 13 residues. V was clipped by 5 bases and J by 2 bases, with 7 bases between them. The CDR3 DNA reads as TGTGCCAGCAGCCTCATGGGCAATCAGCCCCAGCATTTT. Its protein product is CASSLMGNQPQHF. Complete variable domain (other parts from reference TRBV7-9 and TRBJ1-5): DTGVSQNPRHKITKRGQNVTFRCDPISEHNRLYWYRQTLGQGPEFLTYFQNEAQLEKSRLLSDRFSAERPKGSFSTLEIQRTEQGDSAMYLCASSLMGNQPQHFGDGTRLSIL.